This T cell receptor (beta chain) was recovered during a study of breast tumors, draining lymph nodes, adjacent tissues. Remarks on this clonotype: Its antigen is still unknown.

V shed 4 bases, J shed 7 bases, and the junction held 2 bases outside the gene matches. There are 14 residues in the CDR3. CDR1 and CDR2 (germline): LNHDA, SQIVND (reference sequence). Study outcomes and limitations: Luminal-like breast cancer showed significantly higher tumor–nontumor repertoire similarity than basal-like. Data fit most tumor T cells coming from lymph node, expanding in tumor. That most tumor T cells come from lymph nodes remained unproven.

From the multiplex PCR reads, TCRdb called clonotypes with MiXCR, one entry per CDR3 protein. This table holds 60,000 to 75,000 distinct CDR3 sequences, around 60% found once. The receptor was isolated from a female donor with breast cancer. Some clones in this sample may be carry-over from other donors' samples. The specimen was breast tumor tissue. This sequence joins TRBV19 and TRBJ1-6, with TRBD1 matching over 9 bases. CDR3 sequence reads: CASSSGTGNSPLHF. CDR3 coding DNA: TGTGCCAGTAGTAGCGGGACAGGGAATTCACCCCTCCACTTT.